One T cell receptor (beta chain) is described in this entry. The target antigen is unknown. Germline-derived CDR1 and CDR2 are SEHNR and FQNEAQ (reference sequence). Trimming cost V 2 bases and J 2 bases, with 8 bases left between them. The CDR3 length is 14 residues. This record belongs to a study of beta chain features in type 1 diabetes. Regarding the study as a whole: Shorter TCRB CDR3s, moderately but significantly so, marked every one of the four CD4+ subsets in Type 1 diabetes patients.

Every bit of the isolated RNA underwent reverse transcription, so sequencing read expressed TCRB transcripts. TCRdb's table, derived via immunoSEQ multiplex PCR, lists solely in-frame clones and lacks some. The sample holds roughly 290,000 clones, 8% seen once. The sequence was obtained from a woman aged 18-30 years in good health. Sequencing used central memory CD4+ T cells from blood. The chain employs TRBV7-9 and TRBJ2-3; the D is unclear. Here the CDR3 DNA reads TGTGCCAGCAGCTTAAACGGTAACACAGATACGCAGTATTTT. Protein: CASSLNGNTDTQYF.